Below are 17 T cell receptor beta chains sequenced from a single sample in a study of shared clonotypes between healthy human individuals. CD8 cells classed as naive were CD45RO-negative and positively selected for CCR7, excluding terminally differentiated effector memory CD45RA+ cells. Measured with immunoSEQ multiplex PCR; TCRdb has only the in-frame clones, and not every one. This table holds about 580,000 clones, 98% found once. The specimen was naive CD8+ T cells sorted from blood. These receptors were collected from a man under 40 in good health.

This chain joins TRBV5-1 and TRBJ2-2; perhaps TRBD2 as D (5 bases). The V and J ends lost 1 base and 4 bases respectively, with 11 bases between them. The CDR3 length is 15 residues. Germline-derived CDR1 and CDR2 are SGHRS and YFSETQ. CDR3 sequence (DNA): TGCGCCAGCAGCTTGTATCCGGGGTTCACCGGGGAGCTGTTTTTT. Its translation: CASSLYPGFTGELFF.

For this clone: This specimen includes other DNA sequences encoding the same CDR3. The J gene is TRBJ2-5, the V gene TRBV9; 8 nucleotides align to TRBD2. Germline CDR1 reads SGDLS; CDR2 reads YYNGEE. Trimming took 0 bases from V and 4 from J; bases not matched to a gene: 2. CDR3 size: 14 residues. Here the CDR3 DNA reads TGTGCCAGCAGCGTAGGCGGGGGGCGAGAGACCCAGTACTTC. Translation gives CASSVGGGRETQYF. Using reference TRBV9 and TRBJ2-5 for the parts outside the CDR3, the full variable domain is DSGVTQTPKHLITATGQRVTLRCSPRSGDLSVYWYQQSLDQGLQFLIQYYNGEERAKGNILERFSAQQFPDLHSELNLSSLELGDSALYFCASSVGGGRETQYFGPGTRLLVL.

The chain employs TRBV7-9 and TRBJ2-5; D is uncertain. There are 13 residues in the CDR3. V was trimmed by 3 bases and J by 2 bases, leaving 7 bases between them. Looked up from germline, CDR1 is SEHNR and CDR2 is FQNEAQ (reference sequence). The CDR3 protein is CASSLNFQETQYF. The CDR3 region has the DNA TGTGCCAGCAGCTTGAACTTTCAAGAGACCCAGTACTTC.

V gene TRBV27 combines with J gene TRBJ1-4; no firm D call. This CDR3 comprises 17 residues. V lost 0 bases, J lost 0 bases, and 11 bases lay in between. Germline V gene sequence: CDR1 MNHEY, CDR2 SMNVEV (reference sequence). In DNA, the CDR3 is TGTGCCAGCAGTTTATCCCCCCCCCTAGCAACTAATGAAAAACTGTTTTTT. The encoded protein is CASSLSPPLATNEKLFF.

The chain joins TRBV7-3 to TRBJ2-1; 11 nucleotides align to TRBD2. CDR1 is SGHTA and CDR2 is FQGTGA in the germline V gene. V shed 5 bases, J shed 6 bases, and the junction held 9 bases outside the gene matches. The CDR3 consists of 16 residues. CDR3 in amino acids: CASSSTGTSGINEQFF. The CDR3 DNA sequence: TGTGCCAGCAGCAGTACCGGGACTAGCGGAATCAATGAGCAGTTCTTC.

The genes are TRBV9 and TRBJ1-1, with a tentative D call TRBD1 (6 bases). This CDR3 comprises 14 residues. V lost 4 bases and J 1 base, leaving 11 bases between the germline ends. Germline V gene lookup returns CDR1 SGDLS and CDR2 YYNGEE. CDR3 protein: CASSPGGQNTEAFF. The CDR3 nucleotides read TGTGCCAGCAGCCCGGGGGGGCAGAACACTGAAGCTTTCTTT. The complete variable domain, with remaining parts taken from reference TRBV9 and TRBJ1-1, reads DSGVTQTPKHLITATGQRVTLRCSPRSGDLSVYWYQQSLDQGLQFLIQYYNGEERAKGNILERFSAQQFPDLHSELNLSSLELGDSALYFCASSPGGQNTEAFFGQGTRLTVV.

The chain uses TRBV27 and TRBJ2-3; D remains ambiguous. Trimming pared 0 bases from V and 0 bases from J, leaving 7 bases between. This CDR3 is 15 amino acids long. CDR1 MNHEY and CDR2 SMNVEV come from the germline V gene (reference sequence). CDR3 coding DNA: TGTGCCAGCAGTTTATCGCGGTTCAGCACAGATACGCAGTATTTT. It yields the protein CASSLSRFSTDTQYF.

This chain's CDR3 is CASSSQGEWDRETQYF. The CDR3 bases are TGTGCCAGCAGCTCCCAGGGGGAGTGGGATCGAGAGACCCAGTACTTC. The chain employs TRBV7-9 and TRBJ2-5; 7 bases fit TRBD1. Losses at the gene ends were 4 bases for V and 4 bases for J; bases not matched to a gene: 12. This CDR3 has 16 amino acids. Germline V gives CDR1 SEHNR, CDR2 FQNEAQ (reference sequence).

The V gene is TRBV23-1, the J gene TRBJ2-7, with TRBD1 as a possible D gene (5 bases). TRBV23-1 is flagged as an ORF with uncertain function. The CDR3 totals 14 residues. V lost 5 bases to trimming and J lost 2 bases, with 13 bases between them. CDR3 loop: CASSAHRLTYEQYF. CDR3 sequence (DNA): TGCGCCAGCAGTGCCCACAGGCTAACCTACGAGCAGTACTTC.

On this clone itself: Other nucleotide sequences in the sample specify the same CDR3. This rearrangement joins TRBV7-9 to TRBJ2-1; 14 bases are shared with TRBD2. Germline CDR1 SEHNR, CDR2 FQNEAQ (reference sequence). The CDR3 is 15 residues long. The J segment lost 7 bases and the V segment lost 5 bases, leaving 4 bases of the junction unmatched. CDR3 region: CASSRGLAGVNEQFF. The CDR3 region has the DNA TGTGCCAGCAGCCGGGGACTAGCGGGAGTAAATGAGCAGTTCTTC.

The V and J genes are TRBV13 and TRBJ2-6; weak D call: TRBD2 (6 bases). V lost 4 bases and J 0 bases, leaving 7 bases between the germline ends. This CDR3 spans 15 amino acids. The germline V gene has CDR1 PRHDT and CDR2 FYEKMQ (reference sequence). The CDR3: CASSSGLSGANVLTF. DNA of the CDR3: TGTGCCAGCAGCTCGGGACTCTCTGGGGCCAACGTCCTGACTTTC.

The DNA for the CDR3 is TGTGCCAGCAGCTCCATTGGCGGGAGGGCCGCCCACGAGCAGTACTTC. Encoded protein: CASSSIGGRAAHEQYF. This sequence joins TRBV11-2 and TRBJ2-7, with 9 bases that match TRBD2. CDR1 is SGHAT and CDR2 is FQNNGV in the germline V gene. The junction had 12 bases not matched to a gene; V was cut back by 4 bases and J by 5 bases. The CDR3 is 16 residues long.

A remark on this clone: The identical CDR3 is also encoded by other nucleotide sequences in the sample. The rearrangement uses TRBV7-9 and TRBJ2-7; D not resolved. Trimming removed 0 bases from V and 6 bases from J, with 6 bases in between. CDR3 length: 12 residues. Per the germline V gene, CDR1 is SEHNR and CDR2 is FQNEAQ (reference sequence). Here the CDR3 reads CASSLAGLEQYF. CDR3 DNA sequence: TGTGCCAGCAGCTTAGCTGGGCTCGAGCAGTACTTC.

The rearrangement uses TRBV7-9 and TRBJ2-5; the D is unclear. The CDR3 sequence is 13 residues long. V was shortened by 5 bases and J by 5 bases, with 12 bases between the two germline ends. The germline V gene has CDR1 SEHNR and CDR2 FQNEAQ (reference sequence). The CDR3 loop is CASSLVGMETQYF. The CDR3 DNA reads TGTGCCAGCAGCCTCGTCGGAATGGAGACCCAGTACTTC.

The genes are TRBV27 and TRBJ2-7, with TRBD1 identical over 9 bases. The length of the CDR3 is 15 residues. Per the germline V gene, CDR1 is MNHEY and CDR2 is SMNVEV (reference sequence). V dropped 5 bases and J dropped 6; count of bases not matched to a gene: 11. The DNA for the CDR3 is TGTGCCAGCAGTCTCCGGGACAGGGTCGCCTCCGAGCAGTACTTC. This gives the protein CASSLRDRVASEQYF.

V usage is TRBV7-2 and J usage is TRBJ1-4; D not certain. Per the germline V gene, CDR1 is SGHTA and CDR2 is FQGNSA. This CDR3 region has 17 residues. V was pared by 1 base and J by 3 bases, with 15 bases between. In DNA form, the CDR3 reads TGTGCCAGCAGCTTAGTCCATGTCGTGAGGGCTAATGAAAAACTGTTTTTT. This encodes CASSLVHVVRANEKLFF.

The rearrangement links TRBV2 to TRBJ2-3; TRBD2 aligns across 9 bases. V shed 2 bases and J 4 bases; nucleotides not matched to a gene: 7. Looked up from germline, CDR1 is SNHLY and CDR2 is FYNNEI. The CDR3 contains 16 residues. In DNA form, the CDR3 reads TGTGCCAGCAGTGAACATGGGCGGGAGGGCCCAGATACGCAGTATTTT. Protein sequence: CASSEHGREGPDTQYF.